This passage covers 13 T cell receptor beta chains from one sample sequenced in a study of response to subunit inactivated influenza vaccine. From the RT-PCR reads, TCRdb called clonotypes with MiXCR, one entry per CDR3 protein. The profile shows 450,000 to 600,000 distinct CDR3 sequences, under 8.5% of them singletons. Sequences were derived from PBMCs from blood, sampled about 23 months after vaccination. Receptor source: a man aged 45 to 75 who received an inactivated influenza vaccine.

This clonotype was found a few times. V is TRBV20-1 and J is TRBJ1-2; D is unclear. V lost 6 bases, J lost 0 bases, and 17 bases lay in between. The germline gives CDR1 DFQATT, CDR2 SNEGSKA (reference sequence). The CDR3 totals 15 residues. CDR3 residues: CSALAGPWANYGYTF. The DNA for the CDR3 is TGCAGTGCCCTGGCAGGACCCTGGGCTAACTATGGCTACACCTTC.

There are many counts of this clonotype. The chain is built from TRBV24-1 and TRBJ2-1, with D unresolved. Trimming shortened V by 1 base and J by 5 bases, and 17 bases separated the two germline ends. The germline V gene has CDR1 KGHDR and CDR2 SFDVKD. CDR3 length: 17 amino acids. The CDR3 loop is CATSDFSAWVENNEQFF. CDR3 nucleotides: TGTGCCACCAGTGATTTTTCAGCGTGGGTAGAGAACAATGAGCAGTTCTTC.

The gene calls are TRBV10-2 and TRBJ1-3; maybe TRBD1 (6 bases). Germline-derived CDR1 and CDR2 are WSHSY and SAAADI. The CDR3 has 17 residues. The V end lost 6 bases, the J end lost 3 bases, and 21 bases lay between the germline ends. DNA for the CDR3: TGCGCCAGCAGCCTCCGGGGGGGCCTTTCCCTTGGAAACACCATATATTTT. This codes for CASSLRGGLSLGNTIYF.

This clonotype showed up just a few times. The CDR3, as DNA: TGTGCCAGCAGTTACTCGATTCGTGACAGCGTTTTGAACACTGAAGCTTTCTTT. Protein product: CASSYSIRDSVLNTEAFF. The V call is TRBV6-2 or TRBV6-3, the J call TRBJ1-1; tentatively, D is TRBD1 (5 bases). V was shortened by 0 bases and J by 0 bases, with 17 bases between the two germline ends. The CDR3 loop spans 18 amino acids. Germline CDR1 is MNHEY and CDR2 is SVGEGT.

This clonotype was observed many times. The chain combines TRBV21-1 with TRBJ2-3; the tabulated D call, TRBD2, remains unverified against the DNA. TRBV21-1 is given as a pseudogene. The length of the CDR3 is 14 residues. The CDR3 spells CASSKYRDCVLQYF. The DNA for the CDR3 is TGTGCCAGCAGCAAGTACCGGGACTGCGTTTTGCAGTATTTT.

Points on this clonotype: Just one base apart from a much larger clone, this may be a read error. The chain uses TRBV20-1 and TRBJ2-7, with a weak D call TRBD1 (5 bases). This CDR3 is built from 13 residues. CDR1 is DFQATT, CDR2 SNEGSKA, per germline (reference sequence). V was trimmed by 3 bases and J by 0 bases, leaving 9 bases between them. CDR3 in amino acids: CSASSQGSYEQYF. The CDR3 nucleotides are TGCAGTGCTAGTTCTCAGGGCTCCTACGAGCAGTACTTC.

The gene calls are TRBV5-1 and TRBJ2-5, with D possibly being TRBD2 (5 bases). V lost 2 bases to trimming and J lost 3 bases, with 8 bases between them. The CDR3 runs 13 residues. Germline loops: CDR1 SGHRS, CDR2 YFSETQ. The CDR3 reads CASSFGEKETQYF. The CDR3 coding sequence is TGCGCCAGCAGCTTCGGGGAGAAAGAGACCCAGTACTTC.

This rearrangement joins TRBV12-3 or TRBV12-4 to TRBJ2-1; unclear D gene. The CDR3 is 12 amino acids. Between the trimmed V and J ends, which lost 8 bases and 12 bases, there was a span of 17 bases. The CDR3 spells CASGRTAFGQFF. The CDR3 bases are TGTGCCAGCGGCAGGACGGCATTTGGGCAGTTCTTC.

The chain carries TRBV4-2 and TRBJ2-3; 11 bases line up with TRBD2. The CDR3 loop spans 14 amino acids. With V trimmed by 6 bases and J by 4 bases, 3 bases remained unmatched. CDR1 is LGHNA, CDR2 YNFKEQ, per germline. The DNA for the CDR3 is TGTGCCAGCAGACCGGGACTAGCGGCAGATACGCAGTATTTT. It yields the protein CASRPGLAADTQYF.

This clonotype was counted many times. The CDR3 region has the DNA TGTGCCAGCAGCCCGCTGGGGGTAAATGAAAAACTGTTTTTT. It yields the protein CASSPLGVNEKLFF. This rearrangement joins TRBV12-3 or TRBV12-4 to TRBJ1-4; a weak D match, TRBD1 (5 bases). There are 14 residues in the CDR3. The V and J ends lost 6 bases and 5 bases respectively, with 13 bases between them.

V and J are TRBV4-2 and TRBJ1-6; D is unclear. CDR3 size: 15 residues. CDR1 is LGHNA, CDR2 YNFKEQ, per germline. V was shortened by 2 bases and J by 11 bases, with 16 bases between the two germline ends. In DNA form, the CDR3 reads TGTGCCAGCAGCCAATCGAAGAGTAAGGGCCCACCCCTCCACTTT. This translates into CASSQSKSKGPPLHF.

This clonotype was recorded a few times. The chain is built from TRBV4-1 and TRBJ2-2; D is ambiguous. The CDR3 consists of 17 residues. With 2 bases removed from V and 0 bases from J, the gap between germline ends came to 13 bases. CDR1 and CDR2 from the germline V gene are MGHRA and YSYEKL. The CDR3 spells CASSQIGIMSNTGELFF. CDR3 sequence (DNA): TGCGCCAGCAGCCAAATTGGGATTATGTCGAACACCGGGGAGCTGTTTTTT.

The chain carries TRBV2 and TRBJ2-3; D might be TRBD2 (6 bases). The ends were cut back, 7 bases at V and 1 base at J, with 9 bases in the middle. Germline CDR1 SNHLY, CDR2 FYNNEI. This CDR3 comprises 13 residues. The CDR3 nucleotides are TGTGCCAGCATATGGGGGGGCACAGATACGCAGTATTTT. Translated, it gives CASIWGGTDTQYF. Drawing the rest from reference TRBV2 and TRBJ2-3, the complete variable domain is EPEVTQTPSHQVTQMGQEVILRCVPISNHLYFYWYRQILGQKVEFLVSFYNNEISEKSEIFDDQFSVERPDGSNFTLKIRSTKLEDSAMYFCASIWGGTDTQYFGPGTRLTVL.